Here is one T cell receptor (beta chain) with its context. This entry is derived from a study of T cells in narcolepsy. The CDR3 spans 16 residues. J was trimmed by 10 bases and V by 5 bases; bases with no gene match: 9. Germline CDR1 and CDR2: MDHEN and SYDVKM. Using immunoSEQ multiplex PCR, the repertoire was profiled, and TCRdb retains in-frame clones only, with some absent. The sample comprises 25,000 to 35,000 clones, 82% of which are singletons, and 0.9% to 1.2% rests with the top ten. Specimen: CD45RA- memory CD4+ T cells from PBMCs. This chain links TRBV28 with TRBJ1-6; 12 nucleotides agree with TRBD1. This sequence originates from a human donor with narcolepsy. The CDR3 DNA reads TGTGCCAGCAGTAGACCCGGGACAGGGGGCGAGTCACCCCTCCACTTT. Translated: CASSRPGTGGESPLHF.